The clone carrying this T cell receptor beta chain was detected a few times. The antigen is undetermined. The sample originates from a study of radiotherapy plus CTLA-4 blockade in lung cancer. Study summary: Disease control reached over 30%, with objective responses in 15% to 20%. General observations from the study: How blood T cell clones changed early, along with interferon-beta, reportedly forecast response best. Some TCR clones had been derived from tumors. These clones expanded in peripheral blood after radiotherapy plus ipilimumab.

Germline CDR1 is SEHNR and CDR2 is FQNEAQ (reference sequence). The CDR3 has 16 residues. Unmatched junction bases numbered 5, after V lost 4 bases and J lost 5 bases. TCRdb's copy holds only in-frame clones and misses some; the assay was immunoSEQ multiplex PCR. The sample lists tens of thousands of clones; 84% were seen once. Focal radiation and CTLA-4 blockade (ipilimumab) were tested in chemo-refractory metastatic non-small-cell lung cancer patients. The sample was peripheral blood, taken from a patient treated with radiotherapy plus ipilimumab. The receptor's source is a human donor with non-small cell lung cancer whose response to radiotherapy plus ipilimumab could not be evaluated. The genes are TRBV7-9 and TRBJ1-4; 12 nucleotides agree with TRBD1. The CDR3: CASSSTGTGGNEKLFF. CDR3 coding DNA: TGTGCCAGCAGCTCTACCGGGACAGGGGGCAATGAAAAACTGTTTTTT.